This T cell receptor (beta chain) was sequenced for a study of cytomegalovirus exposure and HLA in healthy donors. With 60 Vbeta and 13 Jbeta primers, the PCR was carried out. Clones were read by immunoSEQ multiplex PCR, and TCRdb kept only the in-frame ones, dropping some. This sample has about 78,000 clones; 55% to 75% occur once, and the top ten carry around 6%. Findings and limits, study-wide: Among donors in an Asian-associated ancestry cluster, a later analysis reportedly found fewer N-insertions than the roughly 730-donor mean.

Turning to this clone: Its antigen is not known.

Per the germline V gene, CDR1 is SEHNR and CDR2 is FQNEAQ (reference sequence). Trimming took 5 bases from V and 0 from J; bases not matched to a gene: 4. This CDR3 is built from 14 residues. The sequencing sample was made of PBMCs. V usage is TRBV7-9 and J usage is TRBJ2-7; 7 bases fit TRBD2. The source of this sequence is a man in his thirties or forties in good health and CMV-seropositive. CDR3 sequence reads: CASSPSGSSYEQYF. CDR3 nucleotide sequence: TGTGCCAGCAGCCCTAGCGGTAGCTCCTACGAGCAGTACTTC.